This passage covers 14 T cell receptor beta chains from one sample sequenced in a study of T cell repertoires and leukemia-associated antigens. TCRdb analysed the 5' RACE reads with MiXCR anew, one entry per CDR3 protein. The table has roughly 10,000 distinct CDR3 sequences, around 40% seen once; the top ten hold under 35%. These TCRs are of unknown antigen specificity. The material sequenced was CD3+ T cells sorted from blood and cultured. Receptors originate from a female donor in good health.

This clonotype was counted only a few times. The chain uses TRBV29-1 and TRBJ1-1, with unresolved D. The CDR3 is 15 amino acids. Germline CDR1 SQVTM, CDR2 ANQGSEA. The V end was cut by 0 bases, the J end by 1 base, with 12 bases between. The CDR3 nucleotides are TGCAGCGTTGAAGATCACGCCAGATCGAACACTGAAGCTTTCTTT. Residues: CSVEDHARSNTEAFF. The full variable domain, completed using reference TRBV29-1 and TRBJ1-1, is SAVISQKPSRDICQRGTSLTIQCQVDSQVTMMFWYRQQPGQSLTLIATANQGSEATYESGFVIDKFPISRPNLTFSTLTVSNMSPEDSSIYLCSVEDHARSNTEAFFGQGTRLTVV.

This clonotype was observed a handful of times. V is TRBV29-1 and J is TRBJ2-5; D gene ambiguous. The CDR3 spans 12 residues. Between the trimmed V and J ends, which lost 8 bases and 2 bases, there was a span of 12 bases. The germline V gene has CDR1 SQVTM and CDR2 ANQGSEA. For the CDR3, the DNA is TGCAGCCCTGGTGCCAGTCAAGAGACCCAGTACTTC. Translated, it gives CSPGASQETQYF.

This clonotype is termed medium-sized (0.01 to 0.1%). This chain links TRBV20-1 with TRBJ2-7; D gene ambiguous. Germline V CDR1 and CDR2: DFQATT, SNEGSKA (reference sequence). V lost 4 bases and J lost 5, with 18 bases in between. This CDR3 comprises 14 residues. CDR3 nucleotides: TGCAGTGCTACCGATTTGGTAGGGTTCCACGAGCAGTACTTC. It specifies CSATDLVGFHEQYF.

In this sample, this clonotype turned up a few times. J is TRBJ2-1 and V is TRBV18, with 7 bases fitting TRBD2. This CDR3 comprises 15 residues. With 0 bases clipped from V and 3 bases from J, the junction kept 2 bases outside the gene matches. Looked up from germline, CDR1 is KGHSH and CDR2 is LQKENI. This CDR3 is CASSPPGGDYNEQFF. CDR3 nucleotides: TGTGCCAGCTCACCACCGGGAGGGGACTACAATGAGCAGTTCTTC.

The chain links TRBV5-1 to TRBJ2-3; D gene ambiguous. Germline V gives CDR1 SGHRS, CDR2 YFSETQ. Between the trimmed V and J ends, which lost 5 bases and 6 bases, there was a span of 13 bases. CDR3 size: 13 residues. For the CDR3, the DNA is TGCGCCAGCAGTCGTGACGTACTCGATACGCAGTATTTT. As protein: CASSRDVLDTQYF.

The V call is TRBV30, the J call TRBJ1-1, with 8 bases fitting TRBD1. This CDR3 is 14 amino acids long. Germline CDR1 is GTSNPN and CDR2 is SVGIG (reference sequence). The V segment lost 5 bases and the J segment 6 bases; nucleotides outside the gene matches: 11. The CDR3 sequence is CAWARQGKMAEAFF. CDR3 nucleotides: TGTGCCTGGGCTAGACAGGGGAAGATGGCTGAAGCTTTCTTT.

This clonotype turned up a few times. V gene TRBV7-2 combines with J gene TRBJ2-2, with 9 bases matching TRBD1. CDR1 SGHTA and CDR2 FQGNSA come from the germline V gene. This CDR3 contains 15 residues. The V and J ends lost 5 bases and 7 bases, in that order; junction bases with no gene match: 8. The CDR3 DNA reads TGTGCCAGCAGCCTCCGACAGGGGGATTACGGGGAGCTGTTTTTT. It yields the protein CASSLRQGDYGELFF. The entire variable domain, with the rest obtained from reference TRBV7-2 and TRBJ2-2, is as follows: GAGVSQSPSNKVTEKGKDVELRCDPISGHTALYWYRQSLGQGLEFLIYFQGNSAPDKSGLPSDRFSAERTGGSVSTLTIQRTQQEDSAVYLCASSLRQGDYGELFFGEGSRLTVL.

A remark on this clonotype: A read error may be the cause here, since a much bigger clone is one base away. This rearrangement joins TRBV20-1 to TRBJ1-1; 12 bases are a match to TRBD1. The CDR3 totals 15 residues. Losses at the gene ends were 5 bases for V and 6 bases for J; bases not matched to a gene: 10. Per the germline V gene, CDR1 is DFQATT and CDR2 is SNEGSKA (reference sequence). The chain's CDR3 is CSAHPGQGASSEAFF. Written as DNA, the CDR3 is TGCAGTGCTCATCCGGGACAGGGGGCGAGCTCTGAAGCTTTCTTT.

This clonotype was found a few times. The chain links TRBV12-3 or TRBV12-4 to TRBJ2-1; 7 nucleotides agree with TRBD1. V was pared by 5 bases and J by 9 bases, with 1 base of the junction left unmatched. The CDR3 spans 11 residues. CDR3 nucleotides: TGTGCCAGCAGTCGACAGGGTGAGCAGTTCTTC. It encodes CASSRQGEQFF.

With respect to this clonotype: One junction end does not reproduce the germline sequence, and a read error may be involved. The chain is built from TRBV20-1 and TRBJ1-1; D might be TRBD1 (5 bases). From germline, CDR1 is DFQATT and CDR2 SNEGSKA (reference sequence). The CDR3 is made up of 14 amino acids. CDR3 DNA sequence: TGCAGTGCTGGAGATCCCGGGGCCCACGAGGGAGCTTTCTTT. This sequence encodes CSAGDPGAHEGAFF.

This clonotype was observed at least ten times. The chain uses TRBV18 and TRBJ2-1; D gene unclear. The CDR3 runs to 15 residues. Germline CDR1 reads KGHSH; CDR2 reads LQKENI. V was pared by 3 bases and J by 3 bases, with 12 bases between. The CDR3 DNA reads TGTGCCAGCTCACCGTCAGCGACCCACTACAATGAGCAGTTCTTC. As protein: CASSPSATHYNEQFF.

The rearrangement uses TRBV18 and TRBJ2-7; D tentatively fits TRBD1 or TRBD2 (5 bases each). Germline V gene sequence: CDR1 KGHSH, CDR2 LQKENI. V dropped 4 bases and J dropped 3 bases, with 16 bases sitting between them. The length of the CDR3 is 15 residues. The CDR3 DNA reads TGTGCCAGCTCACTCGGGCAGGGCCGGGGCTACGAGCAGTACTTC. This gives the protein CASSLGQGRGYEQYF.

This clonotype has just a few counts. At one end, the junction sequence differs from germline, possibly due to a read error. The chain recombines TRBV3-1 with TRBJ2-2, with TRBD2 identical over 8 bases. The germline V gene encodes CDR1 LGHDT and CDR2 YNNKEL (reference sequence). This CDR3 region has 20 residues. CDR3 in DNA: TGTGCCGGCAGCCAAGGATTGAGGAGACTAGCGTCACGGGGCACCGGGGAGCTGTGTTTT. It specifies CAGSQGLRRLASRGTGELCF.

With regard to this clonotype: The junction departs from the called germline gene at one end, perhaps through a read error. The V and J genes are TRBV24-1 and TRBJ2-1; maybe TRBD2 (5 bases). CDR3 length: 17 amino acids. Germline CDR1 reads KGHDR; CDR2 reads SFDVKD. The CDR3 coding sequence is TGTGCCACCGGTGACCCAACTAGTGGGTACGCCTACAGTGAGCAGTTCTTC. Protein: CATGDPTSGYAYSEQFF.